These 29 T cell receptor beta chains share one sample of origin, sequenced in a study of T cell responses to AZD1222 COVID-19 vaccine. Repertoires were generated with immunoSEQ multiplex PCR, while TCRdb's copy carries only in-frame clones and drops some. The sample contains some 180,000 clones, around 89% of which appear only once. The sequenced sample was peripheral blood, obtained on day 0 of AZD1222 vaccination. These receptors originate from an adult in good health.

The V gene is TRBV7-6, the J gene TRBJ2-7, with TRBD2 as a possible D gene (6 bases). The CDR3 consists of 15 residues. Germline V lookup: CDR1 SGHVS, CDR2 FNYEAQ. Trimming stripped 5 bases from V and 2 bases from J, with 16 bases between. This chain's CDR3 is CASSRLAESPYEQYF. The CDR3 bases are TGTGCCAGCAGCCGTTTAGCGGAAAGCCCCTACGAGCAGTACTTC.

The J gene is TRBJ1-3, the V gene TRBV6-5, with a weak D call TRBD1 (6 bases). V gave up 3 bases and J gave up 1 base, with 10 bases separating them. The CDR3 has 15 amino acids. Per germline, CDR1 MNHEY and CDR2 SVGAGI. The CDR3 loop reads CASSYQGISGNTIYF. The CDR3 nucleotides read TGTGCCAGCAGTTATCAGGGGATTTCTGGAAACACCATATATTTT.

The rearrangement links TRBV5-4 to TRBJ1-5, with 8 bases lining up with TRBD1. The V segment lost 4 bases and the J segment 9 bases; nucleotides outside the gene matches: 3. The germline CDR1 and CDR2 sequences are SGHNT and YYREEE (reference sequence). CDR3 length equals 12 residues. CDR3 residues: CASSLQGGPQHF. For the CDR3, the DNA is TGTGCCAGCAGCCTACAGGGGGGGCCCCAGCATTTT.

The rearrangement links TRBV19 to TRBJ1-1; D is unresolved. CDR3 length: 13 amino acids. Per germline, CDR1 LNHDA and CDR2 SQIVND (reference sequence). The germline V and J ends were trimmed by 6 bases and 0 bases, with 8 bases remaining between them. The CDR3 DNA reads TGTGCCAGTAGGACGGTTTTGAACACTGAAGCTTTCTTT. This gives the protein CASRTVLNTEAFF.

The chain carries TRBV19 and TRBJ2-3; perhaps TRBD1 as D (7 bases). The germline CDR1 and CDR2 sequences are LNHDA and SQIVND (reference sequence). The CDR3 is made up of 16 amino acids. With 1 base removed from V and 0 bases from J, the gap between germline ends came to 11 bases. CDR3 nucleotides: TGTGCCAGTAGTATAGTCGCAGGGGGGAGCACAGATACGCAGTATTTT. Residues: CASSIVAGGSTDTQYF.

This sequence joins TRBV7-2 and TRBJ2-2; 8 nucleotides line up with TRBD1. This CDR3 spans 14 amino acids. CDR1 and CDR2 (germline): SGHTA, FQGNSA. V was clipped by 3 bases and J by 7 bases; unmatched bases: 4. The CDR3 bases are TGTGCCAGCAGCTTGACAGGGGTAGTCGGGGAGCTGTTTTTT. Translating gives CASSLTGVVGELFF.

The chain recombines TRBV28 with TRBJ2-7; TRBD1 is a possible D gene (6 bases). Trimming removed 6 bases from V and 5 bases from J, with 20 bases in between. Germline CDR1 and CDR2: MDHEN and SYDVKM. CDR3 length equals 15 residues. The CDR3 region has the DNA TGTGCCAGCAGCGAACCCCAACAGGGTTTCCACGAGCAGTACTTC. It specifies CASSEPQQGFHEQYF.

J is TRBJ1-3 and V is TRBV11-3, with TRBD1 matching 7 bases. The CDR3 covers 15 residues. Germline V gene data show CDR1 as SGHNT and CDR2 as YENEEA. J was trimmed by 7 bases and V by 5 bases; bases with no gene match: 11. CDR3: CASSAGQAPPNTIYF. CDR3 DNA sequence: TGTGCCAGCAGCGCCGGACAGGCGCCCCCCAACACCATATATTTT.

V and J are TRBV19 and TRBJ1-5; 9 positions agree with TRBD1. The V segment lost 0 bases and the J segment 2 bases; nucleotides outside the gene matches: 8. CDR3 length: 18 amino acids. Looked up from germline, CDR1 is LNHDA and CDR2 is SQIVND (reference sequence). CDR3 region: CASSIDRTGAHGNQPQHF. CDR3 nucleotide sequence: TGTGCCAGTAGTATAGATCGGACAGGGGCGCATGGCAATCAGCCCCAGCATTTT.

The genes are TRBV3-1 (or the pseudogene TRBV3-2) and TRBJ1-2; D not certain. The V end lost 1 base, the J end lost 4 bases, and 13 bases lay between the germline ends. The CDR3 consists of 15 residues. Germline V gene data show CDR1 as LGHDT and CDR2 as YNNKEL (reference sequence). Here the CDR3 DNA reads TGTGCCAGCAGCCAAGTTAGGCAAGGAATCTATGGCTACACCTTC. This translates into CASSQVRQGIYGYTF.

The J gene is TRBJ2-5, the V gene TRBV5-1; TRBD1 matches 10 bases. The CDR3 extends over 15 amino acids. V lost 7 bases and J lost 4; bases outside the gene matches: 10. Germline V gene lookup returns CDR1 SGHRS and CDR2 YFSETQ. The CDR3 here is CASRPGTGDAETQYF. In DNA form, the CDR3 reads TGCGCCAGCCGGCCGGGGACAGGGGATGCAGAGACCCAGTACTTC.

The V gene is TRBV2, the J gene TRBJ1-6, with unresolved D. Germline values: CDR1 SNHLY, CDR2 FYNNEI. The CDR3 is 16 residues long. The ends were cut back, 10 bases at V and 8 bases at J, with 24 bases in the middle. The CDR3 bases are TGTGCCACTCAACTCCGGGCCCAGATCGGGTATTCACCCCTCCACTTT. Amino acid sequence: CATQLRAQIGYSPLHF. The whole variable domain, filled in from reference TRBV2 and TRBJ1-6, reads EPEVTQTPSHQVTQMGQEVILRCVPISNHLYFYWYRQILGQKVEFLVSFYNNEISEKSEIFDDQFSVERPDGSNFTLKIRSTKLEDSAMYFCATQLRAQIGYSPLHFGNGTRLTVT.

V and J are TRBV5-8 and TRBJ2-5, with 9 bases lining up with TRBD1. Trimming at V came to 1 base and at J to 5 bases, leaving 3 bases not matched to a gene. CDR1 is SGHTS and CDR2 is YDEGEE in the germline V gene. This CDR3 has 14 residues. The CDR3 region has the DNA TGTGCCAGCAGCTTGCGAGACAGGGGGGAGACCCAGTACTTC. Its protein product is CASSLRDRGETQYF.

This chain uses TRBV7-2 with TRBJ1-6; TRBD1 matches 7 bases. The J segment lost 6 bases and the V segment lost 6 bases, leaving 11 bases of the junction unmatched. The CDR3 extends over 16 amino acids. The germline V gene has CDR1 SGHTA and CDR2 FQGNSA. CDR3 sequence: CASSTQGRLGNSPLHF. For the CDR3, the DNA is TGTGCCAGCAGTACACAGGGGAGGCTGGGTAATTCACCCCTCCACTTT. The variable domain in full, with the rest retrieved from reference TRBV7-2 and TRBJ1-6, is GAGVSQSPSNKVTEKGKDVELRCDPISGHTALYWYRQSLGQGLEFLIYFQGNSAPDKSGLPSDRFSAERTGGSVSTLTIQRTQQEDSAVYLCASSTQGRLGNSPLHFGNGTRLTVT.

The V gene is TRBV4-3, the J gene TRBJ2-7; 8 bases map to TRBD1. This CDR3 has 16 residues. Trimming cost V 4 bases and J 0 bases; bases outside gene matches: 8. Per germline, CDR1 LGHNA and CDR2 YSLEER. CDR3 sequence (DNA): TGCGCCAGCAGCCTGGGGACAGGAAAGTTCTCCTACGAGCAGTACTTC. Amino acid sequence: CASSLGTGKFSYEQYF.

The chain joins TRBV2 to TRBJ2-2; TRBD1 is a possible D gene (5 bases). The V gene's germline CDR1 is SNHLY and CDR2 FYNNEI. V lost 4 bases to trimming and J lost 2 bases, with 8 bases between them. The CDR3 is 14 amino acids. The CDR3 region is CASSGQTNTGELFF. Written as DNA, the CDR3 is TGTGCCAGCAGTGGACAGACAAACACCGGGGAGCTGTTTTTT.

The chain has TRBV24-1 and TRBJ2-2, with TRBD1 matching 9 bases. The germline CDR1 and CDR2 sequences are KGHDR and SFDVKD. The J segment lost 5 bases and the V segment lost 6 bases, leaving 3 bases of the junction unmatched. The CDR3 length is 14 residues. The CDR3 reads CATSSQGATGELFF. The CDR3, as DNA: TGTGCCACCAGTTCACAGGGGGCAACCGGGGAGCTGTTTTTT.

The genes are TRBV7-9 and TRBJ2-7; D possibly corresponds to TRBD1 (6 bases). V gave up 6 bases and J gave up 3 bases, with 9 bases separating them. The CDR3 consists of 12 residues. Per the germline V gene, CDR1 is SEHNR and CDR2 is FQNEAQ (reference sequence). The CDR3 reads CASSGQLYEQYF. CDR3 nucleotides: TGTGCCAGCAGTGGACAGCTCTACGAGCAGTACTTC.

This clone was observed a single time. This sequence joins TRBV7-9 and TRBJ1-4, with 8 bases that match TRBD1. CDR3 length equals 15 residues. With V trimmed by 5 bases and J by 5 bases, 7 bases remained unmatched. In germline, CDR1 is SEHNR, CDR2 FQNEAQ (reference sequence). The CDR3 DNA reads as TGTGCCAGCAGCAGACGACAGGGGAAAAATGAAAAACTGTTTTTT. Translating it yields CASSRRQGKNEKLFF. Full variable domain (rest looked up from reference TRBV7-9 and TRBJ1-4): DTGVSQNPRHKITKRGQNVTFRCDPISEHNRLYWYRQTLGQGPEFLTYFQNEAQLEKSRLLSDRFSAERPKGSFSTLEIQRTEQGDSAMYLCASSRRQGKNEKLFFGSGTQLSVL.

The genes are TRBV6-4 and TRBJ2-3; 7 bases match TRBD2. With 4 bases clipped from V and 4 bases from J, the junction kept 8 bases outside the gene matches. CDR1 and CDR2 from the germline V gene are MRHNA and SNTAGT. The CDR3 has 15 residues. CDR3 sequence (DNA): TGTGCCAGCAGTGCTGGCGGGGGAGGGGCAGATACGCAGTATTTT. Translated: CASSAGGGGADTQYF.

The chain couples TRBV6-5 to TRBJ1-1, with D uncertain. Germline loops: CDR1 MNHEY, CDR2 SVGAGI. This CDR3 spans 13 amino acids. Trimming stripped 5 bases from V and 1 base from J, with 8 bases between. CDR3 DNA sequence: TGTGCCAGCAGTCCCTTCGGGAACACTGAAGCTTTCTTT. Translation: CASSPFGNTEAFF.

The chain recombines TRBV6-5 with TRBJ2-3; TRBD1 might be the D (5 bases). Trimming pared 10 bases from V and 3 bases from J, leaving 17 bases between. The CDR3 totals 14 residues. Germline V gives CDR1 MNHEY, CDR2 SVGAGI. The CDR3 DNA reads TGTGCCAACGCGCCAGGGTTTCGGACAGATACGCAGTATTTT. It translates to CANAPGFRTDTQYF.

The chain couples TRBV28 to TRBJ1-6; TRBD1 might be the D (5 bases). Germline loops: CDR1 MDHEN, CDR2 SYDVKM. This CDR3 spans 17 amino acids. Trimming removed 4 bases from V and 9 bases from J, with 22 bases in between. The CDR3 DNA reads TGTGCCAGCAGTTCAGAACTGACGGGACCCTTCAGTTCACCCCTCCACTTT. Protein sequence: CASSSELTGPFSSPLHF.

V gene TRBV3-1 (or the pseudogene TRBV3-2) combines with J gene TRBJ1-4, with 9 bases identical to TRBD1. CDR1 is LGHDT and CDR2 is YNNKEL in the germline V gene (reference sequence). Trimming removed 3 bases from V and 7 bases from J; junction bases left unmatched: 9. The CDR3 totals 16 residues. The CDR3 bases are TGTGCCAGCAGCCAGTTAAGCGGGACAGGGACTGAAAAACTGTTTTTT. Its protein is CASSQLSGTGTEKLFF.

The table lists this clone with a count of one. V and J are TRBV6-5 and TRBJ1-2; maybe TRBD1 (6 bases). CDR3 size: 16 residues. The germline CDR1 and CDR2 sequences are MNHEY and SVGAGI. Trimming left V 2 bases short and J 1 base short, with 14 bases between. The CDR3, as DNA: TGTGCCAGCAGTTACCGTGGACAGCTGATTAACTATGGCTACACCTTC. This codes for CASSYRGQLINYGYTF.

The V call is TRBV10-3, the J call TRBJ2-4, with TRBD1 matching over 12 bases. V gave up 6 bases and J gave up 5 bases; unmatched junction bases: 2. Germline lookup yields CDR1 ENHRY and CDR2 SYGVKD. There are 14 residues in the CDR3. CDR3 coding DNA: TGTGCCATCAGGGGGGACAGGGGGCAAAACATTCAGTACTTC. This codes for CAIRGDRGQNIQYF.

This chain links TRBV27 with TRBJ2-1; the match to TRBD2 covers 15 bases. The germline V gene has CDR1 MNHEY and CDR2 SMNVEV (reference sequence). Trimming cost V 4 bases and J 1 base; bases outside gene matches: 14. The CDR3 length is 21 residues. CDR3 in DNA: TGTGCCAGCAGTTCCGGGGACTTCAGGACTAGCGGGGGGGTTTCCTACAATGAGCAGTTCTTC. Amino acids: CASSSGDFRTSGGVSYNEQFF.

The genes are TRBV11-2 and TRBJ2-5; D perhaps matches TRBD2 (6 bases). V gave up 0 bases and J gave up 5 bases, with 19 bases separating them. The CDR3 consists of 17 residues. CDR1 is SGHAT, CDR2 FQNNGV, per germline. CDR3 amino acids: CASSLDLYGTFSETQYF. DNA for the CDR3: TGTGCCAGCAGCTTAGATCTATATGGGACTTTTTCGGAGACCCAGTACTTC.

CDR3 region: CATSDPDSGANVLTF. The CDR3 DNA reads TGTGCCACCAGTGACCCGGACTCCGGGGCCAACGTCCTGACTTTC. The rearrangement uses TRBV24-1 and TRBJ2-6, with D perhaps TRBD2 (5 bases). CDR1 is KGHDR and CDR2 is SFDVKD in the germline V gene. Trimming took 4 bases from V and 4 from J, leaving 10 bases between them. The CDR3 length is 15 residues.